This entry concerns a single TCR beta chain. At one end, the junction sequence differs from germline, possibly due to a read error. Using RNA transcripts as the source, TCR beta CDR3 regions were amplified. RT-PCR in the first round (using the HTBI primer set) targeted the TCR CDR3. MiXCR was run by TCRdb on the multiplex PCR reads, yielding one entry per CDR3 protein. The sample shows about 420,000 distinct CDR3 sequences, 12% to 15% of them seen only once. The data stem from a study of T cells in Graves' hyperthyroidism and ophthalmopathy. Stable disease denoted Graves' hyperthyroidism without ophthalmopathy progression within 18 months. Investigators excluded patients with uncontrolled infection, other autoimmune disease, pregnancy or lactation. A roughly 9.3 ml volume of fresh peripheral blood provided the PBMCs. Sequencing was done on a sample of blood. The sequence derives from a woman aged 18 to 35 with Graves' hyperthyroidism.

The CDR3 spells CASSREGQGYGYAF. In nucleotides, the CDR3 is TGCGCCAGCAGCCGCGAGGGACAGGGCTATGGCTACGCCTTC. The chain has TRBV5-1 and TRBJ1-2; 9 bases agree with TRBD1. This CDR3 is 14 amino acids long. Germline V lookup: CDR1 SGHRS, CDR2 YFSETQ.